This T cell receptor (beta chain) originates from a study of OX40 agonist ivuxolimab in advanced cancers. Across the whole study: Enrolled patients in dose escalation had cancers that were hepatocellular carcinoma, melanoma, renal cell or head and neck cancer. A male proportion of over 70% was recorded, with mean age 60 years and range roughly 20 to 85. Three patients responded partially, comprising one with hepatocellular carcinoma and two with cutaneous melanoma.

Broader study findings: Doses of 0.1 to 3.0 mg/kg were accompanied by clonal expansion of CD4+ and CD8+ blood T cells by week 6.

Trimming took 3 bases from V and 11 from J, leaving 13 bases between them. CDR1 is LNHDA and CDR2 is SQIVND in the germline V gene (reference sequence). The CDR3 totals 12 residues. In the case of this clone: Its antigen is not identified.

Produced via immunoSEQ multiplex PCR; TCRdb's table is partial and in-frame only. Seen here are 96,000 or so clones, 90% observed once, and the top ten hold roughly 1.5%. The source of this sequence is an adult with an advanced solid tumor such as melanoma, head and neck, liver or kidney cancer. The source was CD4+ or CD8+ T cells sorted from blood, collected in a trial of the OX40 agonist ivuxolimab. The chain employs TRBV19 and TRBJ1-2, with a weak D call TRBD1 (5 bases). The CDR3, as DNA: TGTGCCAGTAGTATCCGGGACCGGGGGTACACCTTC. It translates to CASSIRDRGYTF.